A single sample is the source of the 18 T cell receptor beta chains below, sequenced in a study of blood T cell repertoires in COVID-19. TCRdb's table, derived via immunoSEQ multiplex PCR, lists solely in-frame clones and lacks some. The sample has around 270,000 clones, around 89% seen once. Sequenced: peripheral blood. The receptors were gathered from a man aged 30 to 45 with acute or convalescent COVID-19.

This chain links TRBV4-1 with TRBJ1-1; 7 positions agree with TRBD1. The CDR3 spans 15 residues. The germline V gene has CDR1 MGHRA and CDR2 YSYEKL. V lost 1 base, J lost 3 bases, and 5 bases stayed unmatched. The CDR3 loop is CASSQGTGQYTEAFF. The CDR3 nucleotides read TGCGCCAGCAGCCAAGGGACGGGACAGTACACTGAAGCTTTCTTT.

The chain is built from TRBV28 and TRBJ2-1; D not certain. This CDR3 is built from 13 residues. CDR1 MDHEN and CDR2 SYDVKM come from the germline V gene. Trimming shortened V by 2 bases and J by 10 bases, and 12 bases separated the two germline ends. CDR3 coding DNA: TGTGCCAGCAGTTTACCCCGGGTCGGGGAGCAGTTCTTC. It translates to CASSLPRVGEQFF.

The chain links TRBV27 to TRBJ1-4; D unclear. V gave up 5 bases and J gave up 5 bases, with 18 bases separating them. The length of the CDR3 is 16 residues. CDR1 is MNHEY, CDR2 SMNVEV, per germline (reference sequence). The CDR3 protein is CASSPPEFPRNEKLFF. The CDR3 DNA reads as TGTGCCAGCAGTCCTCCGGAGTTCCCTAGAAATGAAAAACTGTTTTTT.

The CDR3 sequence: CARSSLTSGVPETQYF. DNA of the CDR3: TGTGCCAGAAGCAGCCTGACTAGCGGGGTACCCGAGACCCAGTACTTC. The chain couples TRBV5-3 to TRBJ2-5; 11 nucleotides line up with TRBD2. TRBV5-3 is given ORF status, its function remaining uncertain. The V segment lost 4 bases and the J segment 5 bases; nucleotides outside the gene matches: 10. The length of the CDR3 is 16 residues.

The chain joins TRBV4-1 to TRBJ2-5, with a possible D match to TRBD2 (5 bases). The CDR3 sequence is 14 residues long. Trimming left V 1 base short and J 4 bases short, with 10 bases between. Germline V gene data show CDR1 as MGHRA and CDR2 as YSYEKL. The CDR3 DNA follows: TGCGCCAGCAGCCAAGTTCTAGCAGTAGAGACCCAGTACTTC. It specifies CASSQVLAVETQYF.

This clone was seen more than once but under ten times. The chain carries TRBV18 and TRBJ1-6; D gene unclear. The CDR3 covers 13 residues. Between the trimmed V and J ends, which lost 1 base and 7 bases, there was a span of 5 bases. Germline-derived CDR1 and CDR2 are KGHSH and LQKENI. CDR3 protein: CASSPRRNSPLHF. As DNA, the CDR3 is TGTGCCAGCTCACCACGGCGGAATTCACCCCTCCACTTT. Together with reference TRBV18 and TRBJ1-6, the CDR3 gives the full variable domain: NAGVMQNPRHLVRRRGQEARLRCSPMKGHSHVYWYRQLPEEGLKFMVYLQKENIIDESGMPKERFSAEFPKEGPSILRIQQVVRGDSAAYFCASSPRRNSPLHFGNGTRLTVT.

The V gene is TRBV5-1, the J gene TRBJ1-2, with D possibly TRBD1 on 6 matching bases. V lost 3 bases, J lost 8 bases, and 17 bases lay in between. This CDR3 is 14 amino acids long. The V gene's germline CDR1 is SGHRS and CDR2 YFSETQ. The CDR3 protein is CASSSDPGVWGYTF. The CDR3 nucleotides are TGCGCCAGCAGCTCAGACCCAGGGGTATGGGGCTACACCTTC.

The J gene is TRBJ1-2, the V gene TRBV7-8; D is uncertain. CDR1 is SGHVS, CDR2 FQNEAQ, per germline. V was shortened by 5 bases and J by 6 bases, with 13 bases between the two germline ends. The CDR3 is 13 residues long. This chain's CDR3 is CASSLGGRNGYTF. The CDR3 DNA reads TGTGCCAGCAGCCTCGGCGGGAGGAATGGCTACACCTTC.

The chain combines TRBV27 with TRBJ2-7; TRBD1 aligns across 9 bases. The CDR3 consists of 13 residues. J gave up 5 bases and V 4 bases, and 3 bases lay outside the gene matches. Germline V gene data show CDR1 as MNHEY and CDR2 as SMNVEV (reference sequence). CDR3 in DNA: TGTGCCAGCAGTTGGAGACAGGGGGACGAGCAGTACTTC. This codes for CASSWRQGDEQYF.

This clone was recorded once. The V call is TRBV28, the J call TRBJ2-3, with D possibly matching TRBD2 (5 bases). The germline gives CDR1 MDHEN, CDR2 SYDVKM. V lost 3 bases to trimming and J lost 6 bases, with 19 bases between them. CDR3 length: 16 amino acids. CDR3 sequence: CASSLPPGRGEDTQYF. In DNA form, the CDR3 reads TGTGCCAGCAGTTTGCCCCCTGGTCGGGGAGAGGATACGCAGTATTTT.

The CDR3 sequence: CASGGGDEAFF. CDR3 in DNA: TGTGCCAGCGGGGGGGGTGATGAAGCTTTCTTT. The chain is built from TRBV6-5 and TRBJ1-1, with a tentative D call TRBD1 (5 bases). Germline values: CDR1 MNHEY, CDR2 SVGAGI. There are 11 residues in the CDR3. Trimming took 8 bases from V and 7 from J, leaving 11 bases between them.

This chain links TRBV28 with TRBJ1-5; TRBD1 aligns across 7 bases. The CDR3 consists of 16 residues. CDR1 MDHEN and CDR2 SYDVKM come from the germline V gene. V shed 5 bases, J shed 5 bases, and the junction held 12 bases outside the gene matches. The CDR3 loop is CASSTSGRGMDQPQHF. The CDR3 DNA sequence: TGTGCCAGCAGTACCTCCGGCAGGGGGATGGATCAGCCCCAGCATTTT.

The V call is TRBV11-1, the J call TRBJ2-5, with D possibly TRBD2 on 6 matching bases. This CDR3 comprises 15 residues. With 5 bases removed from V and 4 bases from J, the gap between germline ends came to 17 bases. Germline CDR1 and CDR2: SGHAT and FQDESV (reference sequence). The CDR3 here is CASSPNGRGVETQYF. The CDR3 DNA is TGTGCCAGCAGCCCTAACGGGAGAGGAGTAGAGACCCAGTACTTC. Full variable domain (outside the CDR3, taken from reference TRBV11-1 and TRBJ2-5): EAEVAQSPRYKITEKSQAVAFWCDPISGHATLYWYRQILGQGPELLVQFQDESVVDDSQLPKDRFSAERLKGVDSTLKIQPAELGDSAMYLCASSPNGRGVETQYFGPGTRLLVL.

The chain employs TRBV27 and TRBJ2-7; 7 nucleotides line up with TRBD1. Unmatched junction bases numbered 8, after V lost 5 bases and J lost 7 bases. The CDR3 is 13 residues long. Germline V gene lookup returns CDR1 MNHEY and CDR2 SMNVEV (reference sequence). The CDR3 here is CASSPSHRGEQYF. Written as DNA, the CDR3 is TGTGCCAGCAGTCCCTCTCACAGGGGAGAGCAGTACTTC.

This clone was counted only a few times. The chain's CDR3 is CASSPQVANYGYTF. CDR3 nucleotide sequence: TGTGCCAGCAGCCCACAGGTAGCTAACTATGGCTACACCTTC. The chain joins TRBV28 to TRBJ1-2, with D tentatively TRBD1 (5 bases). The CDR3 is made up of 14 amino acids. Germline V CDR1 and CDR2: MDHEN, SYDVKM. V shed 6 bases and J shed 0 bases, with 11 bases lying between them.

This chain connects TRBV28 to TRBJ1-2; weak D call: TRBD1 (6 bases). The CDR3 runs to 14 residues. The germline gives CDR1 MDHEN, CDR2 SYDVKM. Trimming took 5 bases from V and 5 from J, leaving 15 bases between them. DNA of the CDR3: TGTGCCAGCAGTGGCGCAGGGGTAGGGTATGGCTACACCTTC. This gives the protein CASSGAGVGYGYTF.

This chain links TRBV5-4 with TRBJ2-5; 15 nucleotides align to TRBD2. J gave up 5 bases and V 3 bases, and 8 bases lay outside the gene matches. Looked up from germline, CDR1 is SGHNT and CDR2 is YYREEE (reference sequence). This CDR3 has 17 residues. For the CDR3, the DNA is TGTGCCAGCAGCTCAGCCGGACTAGCGGGAGGGACGGAGACCCAGTACTTC. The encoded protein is CASSSAGLAGGTETQYF.

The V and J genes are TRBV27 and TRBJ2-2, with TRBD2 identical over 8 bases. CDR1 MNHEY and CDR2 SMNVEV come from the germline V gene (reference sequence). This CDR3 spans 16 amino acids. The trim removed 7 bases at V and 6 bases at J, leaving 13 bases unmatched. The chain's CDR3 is CASNSGRLRGPGELFF. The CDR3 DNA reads TGTGCCAGCAACAGCGGGAGACTCCGGGGTCCCGGGGAGCTGTTTTTT.